These 20 T cell receptor beta chains came from one sample sequenced in a study of blood T cell repertoires in COVID-19. Libraries were prepared by immunoSEQ multiplex PCR; TCRdb keeps only in-frame clonotypes and omits some of them. The profile covers about 200,000 clones, with around 87% appearing a single time and about 9.4% taken by the ten largest. Sequenced input: peripheral blood. Every receptor here comes from a woman between 45 and 60 years old with COVID-19, enrolled during active disease.

The chain couples TRBV5-1 to TRBJ2-1; D is unresolved. Trimming took 1 base from V and 8 from J, leaving 7 bases between them. CDR1 SGHRS and CDR2 YFSETQ come from the germline V gene. There are 12 residues in the CDR3. The CDR3 nucleotides are TGCGCCAGCAGCTTGCACTCGGATGAGCAGTTCTTC. Translation gives CASSLHSDEQFF.

Comment on this clone: At one end, the junction sequence differs from germline, possibly due to a read error. This chain joins TRBV5-8 and TRBJ1-1, with D possibly matching TRBD1 (5 bases). Germline V CDR1 and CDR2: SGHTS, YDEGEE. This CDR3 comprises 16 residues. The CDR3 sequence: CASNAALRVLNPEAFF. In DNA, the CDR3 is TGTGCCAGCAACGCCGCACTCAGGGTACTGAACCCTGAAGCTTTCTTT.

V and J are TRBV2 and TRBJ1-4; possible D gene TRBD1, 6 bases. This CDR3 has 15 amino acids. V shed 8 bases and J shed 8 bases, with 21 bases lying between them. The germline V gene has CDR1 SNHLY and CDR2 FYNNEI. Here the CDR3 DNA reads TGTGCCAGCGGTTGGAACAGGGTAGGGCAAGAAAAACTGTTTTTT. Translation gives CASGWNRVGQEKLFF. Full variable domain (missing parts from reference TRBV2 and TRBJ1-4): EPEVTQTPSHQVTQMGQEVILRCVPISNHLYFYWYRQILGQKVEFLVSFYNNEISEKSEIFDDQFSVERPDGSNFTLKIRSTKLEDSAMYFCASGWNRVGQEKLFFGSGTQLSVL.

J is TRBJ1-1 and V is TRBV27; D is undetermined. The CDR3 consists of 10 residues. CDR1 MNHEY and CDR2 SMNVEV come from the germline V gene (reference sequence). V was shortened by 8 bases and J by 8 bases, with 9 bases between the two germline ends. The CDR3 bases are TGTGCCAGCGGCCGTACCGAAGCTTTCTTT. This sequence encodes CASGRTEAFF.

The J gene is TRBJ1-1, the V gene TRBV14, with a possible D match to TRBD1 (5 bases). This CDR3 region has 13 residues. With 3 bases removed from V and 11 bases from J, the gap between germline ends came to 16 bases. In germline, CDR1 is SGHDN, CDR2 FVKESK. DNA for the CDR3: TGTGCCAGCAGCCACCGCGGGGGGGGTGAGGCTTTCTTT. It translates to CASSHRGGGEAFF.

V gene TRBV6-4 combines with J gene TRBJ1-6, with 8 bases lining up with TRBD1. The CDR3 extends over 16 amino acids. CDR1 MRHNA and CDR2 SNTAGT come from the germline V gene. The ends lost 6 bases at V and 4 bases at J; junction bases unmatched: 8. CDR3 sequence (DNA): TGTGCCAGCAGAAGGACAGGGTACTCTTATAATTCACCCCTCCACTTT. Protein product: CASRRTGYSYNSPLHF.

The chain links TRBV5-6 to TRBJ1-2, with a tentative D call TRBD1 (6 bases). There are 14 residues in the CDR3. Trimming shortened V by 4 bases and J by 6 bases, and 16 bases separated the two germline ends. CDR1 and CDR2 (germline): SGHDT, YYEEEE. This CDR3 is CASSRYQGNNGYTF. CDR3 DNA sequence: TGTGCCAGCAGCCGCTATCAGGGGAACAATGGCTACACCTTC.

The rearrangement joins TRBV10-1 to TRBJ1-6, with 10 positions matching TRBD1. The CDR3 has 15 residues. J lost 8 bases, V lost 6 bases, and 7 bases had no gene match. CDR1 is WNHNN, CDR2 SYGVQD, per germline (reference sequence). In nucleotides, the CDR3 is TGCGCCAGCAGCCCTTCGGGGACAGGGGATTCACCCCTCCACTTT. This encodes CASSPSGTGDSPLHF.

This chain joins TRBV7-2 and TRBJ1-6; D remains ambiguous. Trimming shortened V by 1 base and J by 1 base, and 8 bases separated the two germline ends. The length of the CDR3 is 16 residues. CDR1 SGHTA and CDR2 FQGNSA come from the germline V gene. In DNA form, the CDR3 reads TGTGCCAGCAGCTTAGACGCGGTGTCCTATAATTCACCCCTCCACTTT. Amino acid sequence: CASSLDAVSYNSPLHF.

CDR3 coding DNA: TGTGCCAGCAGTGGGGACAGGAATAATTCACCCCTCCACTTT. Amino acids: CASSGDRNNSPLHF. The chain combines TRBV6-6 with TRBJ1-6, with 8 nucleotides matching TRBD1. The CDR3 loop spans 14 amino acids. The germline V gene encodes CDR1 MNHNY and CDR2 SVGAGI (reference sequence). The V segment lost 5 bases and the J segment 5 bases; nucleotides outside the gene matches: 2.

V and J are TRBV15 and TRBJ2-3; D gene uncertain. Germline loops: CDR1 LNHNV, CDR2 YYDKDF (reference sequence). V was clipped by 0 bases and J by 13 bases, with 11 bases between them. The CDR3 contains 12 residues. CDR3 sequence reads: CATSRDPDTEYF. The CDR3 bases are TGTGCCACCAGCAGAGATCCCGACACGGAGTATTTT.

The chain is built from TRBV3-1 (or the pseudogene TRBV3-2) and TRBJ1-5; 8 nucleotides line up with TRBD1. The V gene's germline CDR1 is LGHDT and CDR2 YNNKEL (reference sequence). This CDR3 has 14 residues. V lost 2 bases, J lost 7 bases, and 4 bases stayed unmatched. DNA for the CDR3: TGTGCCAGCAGCCAACGACAGGGGATCCAGCCCCAGCATTTT. Its protein product is CASSQRQGIQPQHF.

This clone was detected only once. This chain links TRBV24-1 with TRBJ2-3, with 9 positions matching TRBD1. Germline CDR1 reads KGHDR; CDR2 reads SFDVKD. The CDR3 loop spans 17 amino acids. J lost 5 bases, V lost 0 bases, and 8 bases had no gene match. CDR3 nucleotide sequence: TGTGCCACCAGTGATTTGAGAGTAGGGACAGGGAGAGATACGCAGTATTTT. This codes for CATSDLRVGTGRDTQYF.

This chain links TRBV4-1 with TRBJ1-4; 8 bases line up with TRBD1. The CDR3 covers 14 residues. Looked up from germline, CDR1 is MGHRA and CDR2 is YSYEKL. After removal of 4 bases from V and 5 bases from J, the junction contained 3 bases not matched to a gene. CDR3: CASSPGQDNEKLFF. DNA of the CDR3: TGCGCCAGCAGCCCGGGACAGGACAATGAAAAACTGTTTTTT.

Notes on this clone: At one end the junction does not follow the germline gene, possibly because of a read error. The chain links TRBV30 to TRBJ1-2; 9 positions match TRBD1. Germline V gene data show CDR1 as GTSNPN and CDR2 as SVGIG (reference sequence). CDR3 length: 12 amino acids. In DNA, the CDR3 is TGTGCCTGGTACAACCGGGACAGGGAGCCGCGCTTC. This codes for CAWYNRDREPRF.

The chain uses TRBV27 and TRBJ1-2, with 7 bases fitting TRBD1. With 3 bases clipped from V and 8 bases from J, the junction kept 6 bases outside the gene matches. Per germline, CDR1 MNHEY and CDR2 SMNVEV (reference sequence). This CDR3 region has 13 residues. The CDR3 bases are TGTGCCAGCAGTTTCAGGCAGGGGGGCGGCTACACCTTC. This sequence encodes CASSFRQGGGYTF.

The CDR3 DNA reads TGTGCCAGCAGCAAAACAGGGGGCCTAGAGAACACTGAAGCTTTCTTT. Translation: CASSKTGGLENTEAFF. This chain uses TRBV21-1 with TRBJ1-1; TRBD1 is taken as the D call from the table, unchecked against the DNA. TRBV21-1 is shown as a pseudogene. The CDR3 runs 16 residues.

This clone was detected only a few times. V and J are TRBV7-9 and TRBJ1-1; the match to TRBD1 covers 8 bases. J was trimmed by 5 bases and V by 3 bases; bases with no gene match: 8. In germline, CDR1 is SEHNR, CDR2 FQNEAQ (reference sequence). This CDR3 has 15 amino acids. CDR3 residues: CASSFGQGRWTEAFF. Here the CDR3 DNA reads TGTGCCAGCAGCTTCGGACAGGGAAGATGGACTGAAGCTTTCTTT.

The V gene is TRBV4-3, the J gene TRBJ2-3, with D hard to call. CDR3 length equals 14 residues. V was shortened by 0 bases and J by 7 bases, with 11 bases between the two germline ends. The germline V gene has CDR1 LGHNA and CDR2 YSLEER. CDR3 DNA sequence: TGCGCCAGCAGCCAAGAATACCGGAGAAATACGCAGTATTTT. This codes for CASSQEYRRNTQYF.

J is TRBJ2-7 and V is TRBV25-1; 12 bases line up with TRBD2. The CDR3 runs to 14 residues. Trimming cost V 9 bases and J 1 base; bases outside gene matches: 4. Germline CDR1 reads MGHDK; CDR2 reads SYGVNS. CDR3 coding DNA: TGTGCCAGTCTAGCGGGGGGGCGATCCTACGAGCAGTACTTC. Translation gives CASLAGGRSYEQYF.